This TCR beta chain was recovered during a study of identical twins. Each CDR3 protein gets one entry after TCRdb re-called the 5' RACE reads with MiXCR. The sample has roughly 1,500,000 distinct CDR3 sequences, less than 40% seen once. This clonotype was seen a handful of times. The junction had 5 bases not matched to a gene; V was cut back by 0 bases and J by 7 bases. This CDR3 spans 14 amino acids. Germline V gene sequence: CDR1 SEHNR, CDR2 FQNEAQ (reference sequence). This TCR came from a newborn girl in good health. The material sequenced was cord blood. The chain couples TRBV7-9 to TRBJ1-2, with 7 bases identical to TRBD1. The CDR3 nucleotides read TGTGCCAGCAGCTTAGCGACAGGGAGTTTTGGCTACACCTTC. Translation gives CASSLATGSFGYTF. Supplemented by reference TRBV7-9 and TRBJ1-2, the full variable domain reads DTGVSQNPRHKITKRGQNVTFRCDPISEHNRLYWYRQTLGQGPEFLTYFQNEAQLEKSRLLSDRFSAERPKGSFSTLEIQRTEQGDSAMYLCASSLATGSFGYTFGSGTRLTVV.